The 28 T cell receptor beta chains in this list originate from one sample, sequenced in a study of blood T cell repertoires in COVID-19. Assay: immunoSEQ multiplex PCR; the TCRdb copy retains only in-frame clones and omits some. The sample has fewer than 250,000 clones; about 88% are singletons. Sequenced sample: peripheral blood. The receptors were gathered from a man between 65 and 79 years old with acute or convalescent COVID-19.

The chain has TRBV29-1 and TRBJ1-2, with D possibly being TRBD1 (5 bases). V was shortened by 4 bases and J by 4 bases, with 10 bases between the two germline ends. Per the germline V gene, CDR1 is SQVTM and CDR2 is ANQGSEA. The length of the CDR3 is 12 residues. The DNA for the CDR3 is TGCAGCGTTGCCGACAGTGGCTATGGCTACACCTTC. The encoded protein is CSVADSGYGYTF.

This clone was observed a single time. The rearrangement uses TRBV7-9 and TRBJ2-1, with D hard to call. The CDR3 totals 15 residues. The V and J ends lost 1 base and 0 bases respectively, with 7 bases between them. CDR1 is SEHNR, CDR2 FQNEAQ, per germline (reference sequence). The CDR3 protein is CASSLGAISYNEQFF. The CDR3 nucleotides read TGTGCCAGCAGCTTAGGGGCTATCTCCTACAATGAGCAGTTCTTC.

This sequence joins TRBV5-4 and TRBJ2-2, with 10 bases fitting TRBD2. In germline, CDR1 is SGHNT, CDR2 YYREEE (reference sequence). The V and J ends lost 2 bases and 2 bases, in that order; junction bases with no gene match: 3. The CDR3 covers 16 residues. The CDR3 is CASSFSGRLNTGELFF. Written as DNA, the CDR3 is TGTGCCAGCAGCTTTAGCGGGAGGCTTAACACCGGGGAGCTGTTTTTT.

The J gene is TRBJ1-1, the V gene TRBV7-3; D is uncertain. Per the germline V gene, CDR1 is SGHTA and CDR2 is FQGTGA. The CDR3 has 13 residues. The germline V and J ends were trimmed by 0 bases and 11 bases, with 13 bases remaining between them. For the CDR3, the DNA is TGTGCCAGCAGCTTAACCTTTCTTAGCGTTGCTTTCTTT. Translating it yields CASSLTFLSVAFF.

The chain recombines TRBV4-1 with TRBJ2-7, with 10 bases that match TRBD2. The CDR3 length is 16 residues. Per germline, CDR1 MGHRA and CDR2 YSYEKL. The V and J ends lost 2 bases and 2 bases, in that order; junction bases with no gene match: 6. The CDR3: CASSQTLAGRTYEQYF. The CDR3 DNA follows: TGCGCCAGCAGCCAAACACTAGCGGGACGTACCTACGAGCAGTACTTC.

V gene TRBV2 combines with J gene TRBJ1-5; maybe TRBD1 (6 bases). The CDR3 consists of 13 residues. Trimming left V 7 bases short and J 6 bases short, with 13 bases between. CDR1 is SNHLY and CDR2 is FYNNEI in the germline V gene. In DNA, the CDR3 is TGTGCCAGCAATGGACAGTTGAGTCAGCCCCAGCATTTT. Protein: CASNGQLSQPQHF. The entire variable domain, with the rest obtained from reference TRBV2 and TRBJ1-5, is as follows: EPEVTQTPSHQVTQMGQEVILRCVPISNHLYFYWYRQILGQKVEFLVSFYNNEISEKSEIFDDQFSVERPDGSNFTLKIRSTKLEDSAMYFCASNGQLSQPQHFGDGTRLSIL.

The rearrangement joins TRBV5-1 to TRBJ2-1, with 7 positions matching TRBD1. Germline loops: CDR1 SGHRS, CDR2 YFSETQ. This CDR3 is 15 amino acids long. V lost 6 bases and J lost 7; bases outside the gene matches: 13. This CDR3 is CASTSDRAFINEQFF. The CDR3 DNA reads TGCGCCAGCACCTCAGACAGGGCGTTTATAAATGAGCAGTTCTTC.

The chain links TRBV29-1 to TRBJ1-2, with 7 bases aligning to TRBD1. This CDR3 has 13 residues. In germline, CDR1 is SQVTM, CDR2 ANQGSEA. After removal of 7 bases from V and 8 bases from J, the junction contained 13 bases not matched to a gene. The CDR3 spells CSALGDRDWGYTF. DNA of the CDR3: TGCAGCGCGTTGGGCGACAGGGATTGGGGCTACACCTTC.

The V call is TRBV5-4, the J call TRBJ2-2; TRBD2 matches at 11 bases. Germline CDR1 is SGHNT and CDR2 is YYREEE (reference sequence). The CDR3 totals 18 residues. V dropped 0 bases and J dropped 4; count of bases not matched to a gene: 8. DNA for the CDR3: TGTGCCAGCAGCTTGGTTCCTAGCGGGAGGTTGGGCACCGGGGAGCTGTTTTTT. This encodes CASSLVPSGRLGTGELFF.

The rearrangement uses TRBV24-1 and TRBJ2-7; 9 bases are shared with TRBD1. V lost 4 bases to trimming and J lost 6 bases; unmatched junction nucleotides: 6. Germline values: CDR1 KGHDR, CDR2 SFDVKD. CDR3 length: 14 amino acids. The CDR3 nucleotides read TGTGCCACCAGTGACCCGGGACAGGGTCGCGAGCAGTACTTC. Translated: CATSDPGQGREQYF.

The CDR3 here is CAIGRADTGELFF. The CDR3 DNA reads TGTGCCATCGGGAGGGCCGACACCGGGGAGCTGTTTTTT. The chain couples TRBV24-1 to TRBJ2-2; TRBD2 matches 8 bases. The V segment lost 11 bases and the J segment 3 bases; nucleotides outside the gene matches: 4. Germline V gene data show CDR1 as KGHDR and CDR2 as SFDVKD. The CDR3 sequence is 13 residues long.

This clone was observed a few times. V is TRBV24-1 and J is TRBJ2-5; TRBD1 agrees at 8 bases. The CDR3 runs to 15 residues. Losses at the gene ends were 3 bases for V and 2 bases for J; bases not matched to a gene: 4. The germline V gene has CDR1 KGHDR and CDR2 SFDVKD. The CDR3 nucleotides are TGTGCCACCAGTGATCCCGGACAGGGACAAGAGACCCAGTACTTC. Protein: CATSDPGQGQETQYF.

V gene TRBV3-1 (or the pseudogene TRBV3-2) combines with J gene TRBJ1-5, with D possibly being TRBD1 (5 bases). The germline CDR1 and CDR2 sequences are LGHDT and YNNKEL (reference sequence). This CDR3 region has 17 residues. Trimming cost V 2 bases and J 1 base, with 15 bases left between them. The CDR3 spells CASSQQAVKGSNQPQHF. The CDR3 bases are TGTGCCAGCAGCCAACAGGCAGTTAAGGGGAGCAATCAGCCCCAGCATTTT.

The chain uses TRBV6-5 and TRBJ2-3; D is uncertain. Deletions cut 6 bases from V and 1 base from J, with 8 bases between. Germline V CDR1 and CDR2: MNHEY, SVGAGI. This CDR3 is 13 amino acids long. As DNA, the CDR3 is TGTGCCAGCAGGGAGACTGGCACAGATACGCAGTATTTT. This codes for CASRETGTDTQYF.

The V and J genes are TRBV6-5 and TRBJ2-2, with 10 bases fitting TRBD2. Germline CDR1 MNHEY, CDR2 SVGAGI. The CDR3 loop spans 15 amino acids. Trimming cost V 6 bases and J 4 bases; bases outside gene matches: 5. The CDR3 DNA is TGTGCCAGCAGGCGACTAGCGGGCAGCACCGGGGAGCTGTTTTTT. Its protein is CASRRLAGSTGELFF.

The V and J genes are TRBV3-1 (or the pseudogene TRBV3-2) and TRBJ2-7, with 7 bases aligning to TRBD1. V lost 3 bases to trimming and J lost 2 bases; unmatched junction nucleotides: 7. Germline V gene lookup returns CDR1 LGHDT and CDR2 YNNKEL (reference sequence). This CDR3 has 15 amino acids. CDR3 sequence (DNA): TGTGCCAGCAGCCAGGGACAGCCATTTCCCTACGAGCAGTACTTC. Translation: CASSQGQPFPYEQYF.

This clone was observed a handful of times. This sequence joins TRBV29-1 and TRBJ2-2; the match to TRBD2 covers 11 bases. The germline gives CDR1 SQVTM, CDR2 ANQGSEA. After removal of 2 bases from V and 5 bases from J, the junction contained 7 bases not matched to a gene. This CDR3 comprises 16 residues. As DNA, the CDR3 is TGCAGCGTTGAATCGGAGGCTAGCGGGGGGACCGGGGAGCTGTTTTTT. It yields the protein CSVESEASGGTGELFF.

The chain uses TRBV4-3 and TRBJ2-3, with TRBD2 identical over 7 bases. The germline gives CDR1 LGHNA, CDR2 YSLEER. The CDR3 loop spans 15 amino acids. Germline trimming cut 0 bases from V and 4 bases from J; bases unmatched to any gene: 4. CDR3 in DNA: TGCGCCAGCAGCCAAGATCAGCGGGGCTCAGATACGCAGTATTTT. It translates to CASSQDQRGSDTQYF.

This clone was recorded a few times. The chain uses TRBV7-3 and TRBJ2-3, with 12 positions matching TRBD2. The CDR3 totals 15 residues. Losses at the gene ends were 5 bases for V and 6 bases for J; bases not matched to a gene: 6. Germline V lookup: CDR1 SGHTA, CDR2 FQGTGA. The CDR3 loop is CASSILAGGVDTQYF. CDR3 in DNA: TGTGCCAGCAGCATACTAGCGGGAGGTGTGGATACGCAGTATTTT.

This rearrangement joins TRBV6-4 to TRBJ2-2; TRBD1 matches at 9 bases. The CDR3 is made up of 14 amino acids. From germline, CDR1 is MRHNA and CDR2 SNTAGT. J was trimmed by 3 bases and V by 4 bases; bases with no gene match: 0. In nucleotides, the CDR3 is TGTGCCAGCAGTGGGACAGGGGACACCGGGGAGCTGTTTTTT. Its protein product is CASSGTGDTGELFF.

This chain joins TRBV5-1 and TRBJ2-2; perhaps TRBD2 as D (5 bases). Germline V CDR1 and CDR2: SGHRS, YFSETQ. V dropped 0 bases and J dropped 0 bases, with 9 bases sitting between them. This CDR3 contains 16 residues. The DNA for the CDR3 is TGCGCCAGCAGCTTGGTCGAGGGTCCGAACACCGGGGAGCTGTTTTTT. Protein: CASSLVEGPNTGELFF.

There are a few counts of this clone. This chain joins TRBV11-2 and TRBJ1-1; D is unclear. This CDR3 contains 13 residues. The germline CDR1 and CDR2 sequences are SGHAT and FQNNGV. V lost 0 bases to trimming and J lost 5 bases, with 7 bases between them. CDR3 sequence (DNA): TGTGCCAGCAGCTTAGAAGTCGGGACTGAAGCTTTCTTT. Its translation is CASSLEVGTEAFF. Together with reference TRBV11-2 and TRBJ1-1, the CDR3 gives the full variable domain: EAGVAQSPRYKIIEKRQSVAFWCNPISGHATLYWYQQILGQGPKLLIQFQNNGVVDDSQLPKDRFSAERLKGVDSTLKIQPAKLEDSAVYLCASSLEVGTEAFFGQGTRLTVV.

CDR3 sequence reads: CASSIEGAETQYF. The DNA for the CDR3 is TGTGCCAGTAGTATAGAGGGGGCAGAGACCCAGTACTTC. V and J are TRBV19 and TRBJ2-5, with a weak D call TRBD1 (6 bases). The ends were cut back, 0 bases at V and 4 bases at J, with 6 bases in the middle. Germline V lookup: CDR1 LNHDA, CDR2 SQIVND (reference sequence). CDR3 length equals 13 residues.

The chain uses TRBV18 and TRBJ2-2, with D possibly matching TRBD1 (5 bases). Per germline, CDR1 KGHSH and CDR2 LQKENI. The CDR3 is 15 amino acids. V was clipped by 3 bases and J by 3 bases, with 11 bases between them. The CDR3 sequence: CASSPKLGDTGELFF. The CDR3 coding sequence is TGTGCCAGCTCACCGAAGCTAGGGGACACCGGGGAGCTGTTTTTT.

The chain joins TRBV29-1 to TRBJ2-5; 8 bases map to TRBD1. The CDR3 length is 14 residues. Germline lookup yields CDR1 SQVTM and CDR2 ANQGSEA. With V trimmed by 3 bases and J by 3 bases, 6 bases remained unmatched. CDR3 amino acids: CSVDKTGDKETQYF. The CDR3 coding sequence is TGCAGCGTTGACAAGACAGGGGACAAAGAGACCCAGTACTTC.

This clone was seen a single time. V gene TRBV5-1 combines with J gene TRBJ1-3; 8 bases are shared with TRBD1. Trimming cost V 0 bases and J 1 base; bases outside gene matches: 9. Germline CDR1 is SGHRS and CDR2 is YFSETQ. This CDR3 has 18 residues. Written as DNA, the CDR3 is TGCGCCAGCAGCTTGGCGCGTACAGGGGGTGAGTCTGGAAACACCATATATTTT. Its translation: CASSLARTGGESGNTIYF.

This clone was seen only once. The V call is TRBV7-2, the J call TRBJ2-3; 11 bases agree with TRBD2. V trimming: 3 bases; J trimming: 4 bases; junction bases outside the gene matches: 3. The germline gives CDR1 SGHTA, CDR2 FQGNSA. The CDR3 consists of 15 residues. The CDR3 loop reads CASSFASGRSDTQYF. Here the CDR3 DNA reads TGTGCCAGCAGCTTTGCTAGCGGGAGGTCAGATACGCAGTATTTT.

This sequence joins TRBV2 and TRBJ2-1; 7 positions match TRBD1. V shed 2 bases and J 2 bases; nucleotides not matched to a gene: 3. CDR1 SNHLY and CDR2 FYNNEI come from the germline V gene. This CDR3 is built from 15 residues. The CDR3 DNA is TGTGCCAGCAGTGAAAGGACAGGCCCCTACAATGAGCAGTTCTTC. It specifies CASSERTGPYNEQFF.